This paragraph covers one T cell receptor beta chain sequence. The data stem from a study of blood T cell repertoires in COVID-19. Sequencing used immunoSEQ multiplex PCR; TCRdb keeps in-frame clones, though not all of them. The data contain tens of thousands of clones, approximately 90% of them singletons. The CDR3 covers 15 residues. The J segment lost 3 bases and the V segment lost 4 bases, leaving 7 bases of the junction unmatched. What was sequenced was peripheral blood. The clonotype comes from a male donor with acute or convalescent COVID-19. The gene calls are TRBV23-1 and TRBJ1-2; 8 bases align to TRBD1. TRBV23-1 is noted as an ORF with a role that remains uncertain. DNA for the CDR3: TGCGCCAGCAGTCTTCGGACAGGGTTGGACTATGGCTACACCTTC. Its protein is CASSLRTGLDYGYTF.